This T cell receptor (beta chain) appears in the sequencing data of a study of shared clonotypes between healthy human individuals. Concerning this clone itself: The antigen remains unidentified.

CDR3 length: 12 amino acids. CDR1 is SGHDT and CDR2 is YYEEEE in the germline V gene. V was cut by 7 bases and J by 5 bases, with 12 bases left in between. Whole-study findings and limits: In a handful of donors, approximately 5% of naive CD4 clonotypes appeared in common. Non-shared clonotypes had lower generation probabilities than those shared by all four donors.

The protocol was immunoSEQ multiplex PCR, while the TCRdb copy is restricted to in-frame clones and leaves out a portion. The data show millions of clones, 90% to 95% seen once. Material: naive CD4+ T cells sorted from blood. Subset specified: CD45RA+ positively selected. The clonotype was recovered from a man between 18 and 35 years old in good health. This chain links TRBV5-6 with TRBJ2-5; D unclear. The CDR3 bases are TGTGCCAGCTACAAGAACCGGGAGACCCAGTACTTC. This codes for CASYKNRETQYF.